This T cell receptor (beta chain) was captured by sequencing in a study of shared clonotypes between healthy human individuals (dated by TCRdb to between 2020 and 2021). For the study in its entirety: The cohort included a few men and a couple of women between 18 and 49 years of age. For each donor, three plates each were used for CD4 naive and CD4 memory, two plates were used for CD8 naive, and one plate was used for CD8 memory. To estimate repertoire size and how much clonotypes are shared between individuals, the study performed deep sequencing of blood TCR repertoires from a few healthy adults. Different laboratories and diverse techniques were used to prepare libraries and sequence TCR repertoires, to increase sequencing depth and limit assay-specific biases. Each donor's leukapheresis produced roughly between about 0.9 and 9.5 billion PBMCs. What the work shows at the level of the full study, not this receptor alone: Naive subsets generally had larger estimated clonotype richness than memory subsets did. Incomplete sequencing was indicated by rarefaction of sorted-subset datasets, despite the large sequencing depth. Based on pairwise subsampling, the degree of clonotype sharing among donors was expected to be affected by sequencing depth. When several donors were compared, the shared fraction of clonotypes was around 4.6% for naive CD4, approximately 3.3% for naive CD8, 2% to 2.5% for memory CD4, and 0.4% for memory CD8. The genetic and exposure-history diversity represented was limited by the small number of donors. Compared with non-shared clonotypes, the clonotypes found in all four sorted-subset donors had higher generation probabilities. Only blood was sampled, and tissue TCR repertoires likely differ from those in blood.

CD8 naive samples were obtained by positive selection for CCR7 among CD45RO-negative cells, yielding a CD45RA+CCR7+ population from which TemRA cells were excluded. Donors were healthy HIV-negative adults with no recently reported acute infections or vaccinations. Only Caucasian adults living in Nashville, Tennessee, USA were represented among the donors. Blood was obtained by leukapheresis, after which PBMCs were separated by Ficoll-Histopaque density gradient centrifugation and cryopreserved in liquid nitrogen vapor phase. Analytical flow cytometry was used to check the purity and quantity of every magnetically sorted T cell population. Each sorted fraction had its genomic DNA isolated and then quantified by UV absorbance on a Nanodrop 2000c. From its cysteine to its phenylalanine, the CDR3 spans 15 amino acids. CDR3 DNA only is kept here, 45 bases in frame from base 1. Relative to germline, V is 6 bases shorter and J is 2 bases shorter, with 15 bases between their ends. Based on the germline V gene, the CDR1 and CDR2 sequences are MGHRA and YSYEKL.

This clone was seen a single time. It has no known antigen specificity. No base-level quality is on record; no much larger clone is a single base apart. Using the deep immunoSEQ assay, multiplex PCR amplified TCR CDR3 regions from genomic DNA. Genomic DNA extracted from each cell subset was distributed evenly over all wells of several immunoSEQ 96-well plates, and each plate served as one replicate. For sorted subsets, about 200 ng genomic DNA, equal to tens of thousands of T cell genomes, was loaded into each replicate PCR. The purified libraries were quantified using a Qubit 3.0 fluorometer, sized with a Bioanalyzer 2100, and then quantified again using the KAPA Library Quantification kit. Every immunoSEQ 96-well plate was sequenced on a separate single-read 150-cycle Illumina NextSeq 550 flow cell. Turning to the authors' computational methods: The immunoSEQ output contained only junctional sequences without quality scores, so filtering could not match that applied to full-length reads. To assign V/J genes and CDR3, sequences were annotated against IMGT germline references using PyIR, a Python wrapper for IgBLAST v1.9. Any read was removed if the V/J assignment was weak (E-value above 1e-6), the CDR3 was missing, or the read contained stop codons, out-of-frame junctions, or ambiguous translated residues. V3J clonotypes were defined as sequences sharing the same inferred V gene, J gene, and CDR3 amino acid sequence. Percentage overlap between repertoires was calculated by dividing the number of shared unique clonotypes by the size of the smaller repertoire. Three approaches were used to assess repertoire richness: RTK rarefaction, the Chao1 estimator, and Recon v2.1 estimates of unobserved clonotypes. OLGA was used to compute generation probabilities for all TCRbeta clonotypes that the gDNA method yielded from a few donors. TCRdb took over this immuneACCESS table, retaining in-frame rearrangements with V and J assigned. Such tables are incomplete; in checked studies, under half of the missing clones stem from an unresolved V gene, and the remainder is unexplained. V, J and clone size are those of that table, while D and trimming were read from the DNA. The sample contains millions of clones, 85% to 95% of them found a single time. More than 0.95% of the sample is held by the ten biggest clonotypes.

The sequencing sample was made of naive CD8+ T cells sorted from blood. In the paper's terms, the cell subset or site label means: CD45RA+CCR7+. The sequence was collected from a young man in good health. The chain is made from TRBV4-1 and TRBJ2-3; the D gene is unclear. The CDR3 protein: CASSHLPDLTDTQYF. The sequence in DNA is TGCGCCAGCAGTCATCTACCCGACCTCACAGATACGCAGTATTTT.